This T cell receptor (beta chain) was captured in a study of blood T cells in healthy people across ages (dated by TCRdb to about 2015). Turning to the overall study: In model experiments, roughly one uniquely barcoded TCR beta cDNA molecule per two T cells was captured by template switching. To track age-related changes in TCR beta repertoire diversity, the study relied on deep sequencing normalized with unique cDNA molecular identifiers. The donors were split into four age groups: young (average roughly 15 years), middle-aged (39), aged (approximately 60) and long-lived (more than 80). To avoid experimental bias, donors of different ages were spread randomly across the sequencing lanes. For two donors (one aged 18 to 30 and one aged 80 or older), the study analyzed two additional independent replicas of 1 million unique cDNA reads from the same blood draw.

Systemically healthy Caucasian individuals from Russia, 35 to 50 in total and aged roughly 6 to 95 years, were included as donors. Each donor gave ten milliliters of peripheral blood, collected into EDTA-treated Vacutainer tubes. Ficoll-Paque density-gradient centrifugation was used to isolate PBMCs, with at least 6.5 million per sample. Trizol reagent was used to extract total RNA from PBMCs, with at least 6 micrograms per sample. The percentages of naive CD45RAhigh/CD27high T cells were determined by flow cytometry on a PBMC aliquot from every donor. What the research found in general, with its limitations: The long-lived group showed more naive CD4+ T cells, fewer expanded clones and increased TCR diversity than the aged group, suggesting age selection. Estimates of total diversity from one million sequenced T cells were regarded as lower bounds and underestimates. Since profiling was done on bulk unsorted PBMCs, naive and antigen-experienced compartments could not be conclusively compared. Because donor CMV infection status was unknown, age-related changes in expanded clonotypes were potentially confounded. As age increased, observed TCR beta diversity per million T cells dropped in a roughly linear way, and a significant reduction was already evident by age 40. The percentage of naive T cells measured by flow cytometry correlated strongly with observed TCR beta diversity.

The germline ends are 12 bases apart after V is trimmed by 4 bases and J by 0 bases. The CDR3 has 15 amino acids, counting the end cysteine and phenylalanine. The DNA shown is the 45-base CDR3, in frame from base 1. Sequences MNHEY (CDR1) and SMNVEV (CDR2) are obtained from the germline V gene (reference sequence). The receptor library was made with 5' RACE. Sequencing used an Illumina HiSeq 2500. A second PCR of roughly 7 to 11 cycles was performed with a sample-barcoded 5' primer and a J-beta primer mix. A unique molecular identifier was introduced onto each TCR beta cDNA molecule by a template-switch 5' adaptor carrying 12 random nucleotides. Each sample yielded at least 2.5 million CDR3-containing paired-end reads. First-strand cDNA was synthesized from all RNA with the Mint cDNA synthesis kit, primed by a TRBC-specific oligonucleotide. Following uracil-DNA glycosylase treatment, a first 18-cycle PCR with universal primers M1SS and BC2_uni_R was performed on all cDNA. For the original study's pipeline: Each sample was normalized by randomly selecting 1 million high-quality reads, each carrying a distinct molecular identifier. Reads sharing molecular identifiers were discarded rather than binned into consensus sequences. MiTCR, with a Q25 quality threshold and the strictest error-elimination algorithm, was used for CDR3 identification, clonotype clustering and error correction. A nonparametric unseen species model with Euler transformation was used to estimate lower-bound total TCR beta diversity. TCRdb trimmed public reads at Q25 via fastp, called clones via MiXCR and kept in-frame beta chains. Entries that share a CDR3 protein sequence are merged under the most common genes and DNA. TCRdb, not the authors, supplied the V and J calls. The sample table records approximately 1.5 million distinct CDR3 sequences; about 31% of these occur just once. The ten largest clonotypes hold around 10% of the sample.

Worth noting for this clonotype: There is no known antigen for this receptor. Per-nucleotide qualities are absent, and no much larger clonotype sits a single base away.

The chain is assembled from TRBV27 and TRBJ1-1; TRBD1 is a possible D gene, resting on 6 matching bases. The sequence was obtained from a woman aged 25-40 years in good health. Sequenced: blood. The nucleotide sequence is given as TGTGCCAGCAGTTCCGTCGGGGGCGTGAACACTGAAGCTTTCTTT. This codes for CASSSVGGVNTEAFF.